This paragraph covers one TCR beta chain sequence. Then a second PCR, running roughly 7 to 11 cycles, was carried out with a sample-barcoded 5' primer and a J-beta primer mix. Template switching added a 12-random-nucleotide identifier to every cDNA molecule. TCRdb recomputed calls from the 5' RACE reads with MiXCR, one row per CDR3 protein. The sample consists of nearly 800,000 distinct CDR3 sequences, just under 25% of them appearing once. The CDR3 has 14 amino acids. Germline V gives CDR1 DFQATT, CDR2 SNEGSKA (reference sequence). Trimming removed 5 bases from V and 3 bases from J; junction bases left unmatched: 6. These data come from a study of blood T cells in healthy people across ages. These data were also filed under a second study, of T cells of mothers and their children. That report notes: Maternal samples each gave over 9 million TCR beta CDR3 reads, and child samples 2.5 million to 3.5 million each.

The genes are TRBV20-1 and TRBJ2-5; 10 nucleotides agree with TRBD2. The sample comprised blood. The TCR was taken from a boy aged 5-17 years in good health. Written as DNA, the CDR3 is TGCAGTGCTCATCTTAGCGGGGGGAAAGAGACCCAGTACTTC. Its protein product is CSAHLSGGKETQYF.